This T cell receptor (beta chain) appears in the sequencing data of a study of radiation and T cells in renal cell carcinoma. For the study at large: Nephrectomy followed 15 Gy stereotactic body radiation by 4 weeks. Overall study findings and caveats: Top tumor clonotypes rose in blood 2 weeks post-radiation, then contracted. Without pretreatment biopsies, baseline tumor clonotype presence was undetermined.

Data came from immunoSEQ multiplex PCR; TCRdb stores just in-frame clones and leaves some out. Altogether 110,000 to 150,000 clones are present, roughly 88% being singletons, with the ten largest covering about 12%. In the case of this clone: What it binds is not known.

Trimming stripped 2 bases from V and 4 bases from J, with 11 bases between. The CDR3 has 14 residues. Germline values: CDR1 SNHLY, CDR2 FYNNEI. Time point described: baseline pretreatment blood. Treatment described: 15 Gy SBRT to primary tumor, nephrectomy 4 weeks later. The tumor was a clear cell renal cell carcinoma. The V call is TRBV2, the J call TRBJ2-5; a weak D match, TRBD1 (6 bases). The sample consisted of blood, taken from a patient whose treatment included radiotherapy and nephrectomy. The origin of this receptor is a woman aged 45-59 years with renal cell carcinoma. The CDR3 loop is CASSEQQGTETQYF. Here the CDR3 DNA reads TGTGCCAGCAGTGAACAACAGGGCACAGAGACCCAGTACTTC.